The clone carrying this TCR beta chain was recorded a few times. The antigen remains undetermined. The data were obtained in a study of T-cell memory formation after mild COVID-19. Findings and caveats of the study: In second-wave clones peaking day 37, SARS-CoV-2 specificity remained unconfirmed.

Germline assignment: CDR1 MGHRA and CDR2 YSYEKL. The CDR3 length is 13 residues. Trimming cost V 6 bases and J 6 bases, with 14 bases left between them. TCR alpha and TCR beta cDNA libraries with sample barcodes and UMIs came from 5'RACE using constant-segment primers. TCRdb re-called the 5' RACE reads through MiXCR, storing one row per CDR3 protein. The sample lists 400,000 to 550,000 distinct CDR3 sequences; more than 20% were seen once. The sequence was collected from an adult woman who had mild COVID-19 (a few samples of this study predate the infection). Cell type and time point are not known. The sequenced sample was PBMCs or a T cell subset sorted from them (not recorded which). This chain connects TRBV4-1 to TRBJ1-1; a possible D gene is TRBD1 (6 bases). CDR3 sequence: CASRRGGGPEAFF. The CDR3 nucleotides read TGCGCCAGCAGACGGGGAGGGGGGCCTGAAGCTTTCTTT.